This T cell receptor (beta chain) derives from a study of Graves' ophthalmopathy and Graves' hyperthyroidism. The sequenced template was RNA, covering the TCR beta CDR3 region. Following a first-round RT-PCR that used HTBI primers, a second-round multiplex PCR was carried out. TCRdb reanalysed the multiplex PCR reads using MiXCR and keeps one entry per CDR3 protein. Of almost 750,000 distinct CDR3 sequences listed, 35% to 50% are singletons. Clinical symptoms and serum thyroxine were used for diagnosis; TRAb, thyroid ultrasound and orbital computed tomography were also relied on. CDR1 is SGHAT, CDR2 FQNNGV, per germline. Trimming took 3 bases from V and 1 from J, leaving 13 bases between them. The CDR3 consists of 15 residues.

The receptor was isolated from an adult man with Graves' ophthalmopathy. The source material was peripheral blood. The chain combines TRBV11-2 with TRBJ2-7; perhaps TRBD2 as D (5 bases). Here the CDR3 reads CASSLSGVGSYEQYF. CDR3 coding DNA: TGTGCCAGCAGCTTGTCCGGGGTAGGGTCCTACGAGCAGTACTTC. The variable domain in full, with the rest retrieved from reference TRBV11-2 and TRBJ2-7, is EAGVAQSPRYKIIEKRQSVAFWCNPISGHATLYWYQQILGQGPKLLIQFQNNGVVDDSQLPKDRFSAERLKGVDSTLKIQPAKLEDSAVYLCASSLSGVGSYEQYFGPGTRLTVT.